This T cell receptor beta chain was captured by sequencing in a study of cytomegalovirus exposure and HLA in healthy donors. The PCR was carried out with 60 Vbeta primers and 13 Jbeta primers. TCRdb keeps only in-frame clones here, not all; method: immunoSEQ multiplex PCR. The sample carries 200,000 or so clones, more than 60% recorded once. V shed 1 base and J shed 5 bases, with 15 bases lying between them. The CDR3 has 16 residues. The germline V gene has CDR1 MDHEN and CDR2 SYDVKM. This chain uses TRBV28 with TRBJ1-5; weak D call: TRBD1 (6 bases). The sequenced sample consisted of PBMCs. This TCR was recovered from a woman younger than 45 in good health and CMV-seropositive. The CDR3 is CASSLFARTEDQPQHF. The DNA of the CDR3 is TGTGCCAGCAGTTTATTTGCCAGGACAGAAGATCAGCCCCAGCATTTT.